This record concerns one T cell receptor beta chain sequence. Recruits, aged roughly 18 to 95 years, lived in approximately 26 US areas. This entry belongs to a study of blood T cell repertoires in COVID-19. In the original processing: Researchers report that nucleated cell counts were estimated from reference gene primer amplification. The protocol was immunoSEQ multiplex PCR, while the TCRdb copy is restricted to in-frame clones and leaves out a portion. The DNA gave D and trimming, while V, J and clone size come from that table. The table includes about 180,000 clones, 85% detected once. Germline V gene sequence: CDR1 KGHDR, CDR2 SFDVKD. V was clipped by 9 bases and J by 0 bases; unmatched bases: 3. The CDR3 is 14 amino acids.

Sequenced: PBMCs or T cells enriched from blood (not recorded which). This chain uses TRBV24-1 with TRBJ1-5; 8 nucleotides agree with TRBD1. This TCR derives from a man aged 35-49 years who had recovered from COVID-19. The CDR3 DNA sequence: TGTGCCACCGCAGGGACAGGTAGCAATCAGCCCCAGCATTTT. Translation: CATAGTGSNQPQHF.